This T cell receptor (beta chain) is from a study of metastatic and nonmetastatic thyroid tumors. Background on the study: The study looked at repertoires side by side in blood and in tumor or nodule tissue from malignant and benign thyroid patients. Overall study findings and caveats: The reported finding was significantly higher TCR beta diversity in malignant thyroid tumors relative to benign nodules, in blood and tumor.

In the study's own analysis: Across clinicopathological groups, CDR3 differences served as the basis for building a distant-metastasis classifier for papillary thyroid cancer. TCRdb re-clonotyped the PCR reads through MiXCR. What appears here as the V and J calls and clone size reflects TCRdb's work, not the paper's. The sample has approximately 32,000 clones; about a fifth are singletons. All patients reached thyroid surgery having received no treatment beforehand. CDR3 length equals 12 residues. V was clipped by 4 bases and J by 6 bases, with 7 bases between them. CDR1 and CDR2 (germline): SGHRS, YFSETQ. This clone came up many times. Its antigen is unidentified.

The chain combines TRBV5-1 with TRBJ2-2; D ambiguous. Specimen: tumor tissue. The sequence was obtained from a male donor with papillary thyroid cancer or a benign thyroid nodule (not recorded which). Some clones in this sample may be carry-over from other donors' samples. CDR3 region: CASSGFAGELFF. CDR3 DNA sequence: TGCGCCAGCAGCGGGTTTGCCGGGGAGCTGTTTTTT.